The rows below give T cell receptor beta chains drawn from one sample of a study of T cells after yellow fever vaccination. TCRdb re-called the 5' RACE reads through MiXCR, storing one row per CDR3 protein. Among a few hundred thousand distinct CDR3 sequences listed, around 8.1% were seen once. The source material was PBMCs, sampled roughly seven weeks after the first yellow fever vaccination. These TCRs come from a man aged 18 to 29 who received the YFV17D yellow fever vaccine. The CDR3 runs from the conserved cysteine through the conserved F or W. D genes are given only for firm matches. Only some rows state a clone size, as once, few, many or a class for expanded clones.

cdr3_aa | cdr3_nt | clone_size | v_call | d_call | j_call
CASSYGADHSYEQYF | TGTGCCAGCAGTTACGGGGCGGACCATTCCTACGAGCAGTACTTC | . | TRBV6-5 | . | TRBJ2-7
CAIRQEEVGTASTDTQYF | TGTGCCATCAGACAGGAAGAGGTCGGGACAGCTAGCACAGATACGCAGTATTTT | . | TRBV3-1 | TRBD1 | TRBJ2-3
CASSSGPIDTQYF | TGTGCCAGCAGCTCCGGACCCATAGATACGCAGTATTTT | many | TRBV7-3 | . | TRBJ2-3
CASSLDGDNSPLHF | TGTGCCAGCAGTCTGGACGGGGATAATTCACCCCTCCACTTT | . | TRBV2 | . | TRBJ1-6
CASSFASGGPIPDTQYF | TGTGCCAGCAGCTTTGCCAGCGGGGGGCCGATCCCAGATACGCAGTATTTT | . | TRBV7-6 | TRBD2 | TRBJ2-3
CASSYPSGGIYGYTF | TGTGCCAGCAGTTACCCCAGCGGGGGGATCTATGGCTACACCTTC | few | TRBV6-5 | . | TRBJ1-2
CASSAGLAGFSNTGELFF | TGTGCCAGCAGCGCGGGACTAGCGGGGTTCTCGAACACCGGGGAGCTGTTTTTT | . | TRBV11-2 | TRBD2 | TRBJ2-2
CASSLTAMNTEAFF | TGTGCCAGCAGCTTAACCGCAATGAACACTGAAGCTTTCTTT | many | TRBV7-6 | . | TRBJ1-1
CASSGGTSGAYEQYF | TGTGCCAGCAGCGGAGGGACTAGCGGGGCCTACGAGCAGTACTTC | few | TRBV9 | TRBD2 | TRBJ2-7
CASSQRSIAGGHTGELFF | TGCGCCAGCAGCCAACGATCGATAGCGGGGGGACACACCGGGGAGCTGTTTTTT | . | TRBV4-3 | TRBD2 | TRBJ2-2
CSVEGVTDTQYF | TGCAGCGTGGAGGGGGTAACGGATACGCAGTATTTT | few | TRBV29-1 | . | TRBJ2-3
CASSSLMGFYGYTF | TGTGCCAGCAGTTCCCTTATGGGGTTCTATGGCTACACCTTC | few | TRBV6-5 | . | TRBJ1-2